A single sample is the source of the 17 T cell receptor beta chains below, sequenced in a study of technical replicates of blood from a handful of donors. Sequencing was performed with immunoSEQ multiplex PCR; in TCRdb, only in-frame clones are kept and a portion is missing. The table has about 82,000 clones, around 96% seen once; the top ten hold roughly 0.34%. The sequencing input was T cells isolated from PBMCs. Every receptor here comes from a human donor in good health.

This clone was counted a single time. The chain uses TRBV7-9 and TRBJ1-2; 8 bases are a match to TRBD1. The CDR3 has 14 residues. V gave up 5 bases and J gave up 6 bases; unmatched junction bases: 8. The germline gives CDR1 SEHNR, CDR2 FQNEAQ (reference sequence). The CDR3, as DNA: TGTGCCAGCAGCCCAATAGCAGGGGGCCATGGCTACACCTTC. This translates into CASSPIAGGHGYTF.

The chain combines TRBV18 with TRBJ1-2; 7 bases match TRBD1. Per the germline V gene, CDR1 is KGHSH and CDR2 is LQKENI. The CDR3 covers 13 residues. The V and J ends lost 5 bases and 5 bases, in that order; junction bases with no gene match: 5. This CDR3 is CASSGQAEYGYTF. In DNA, the CDR3 is TGTGCCAGCTCAGGACAGGCGGAGTATGGCTACACCTTC.

This chain joins TRBV9 and TRBJ1-5, with D possibly matching TRBD1 (5 bases). Per germline, CDR1 SGDLS and CDR2 YYNGEE. The length of the CDR3 is 16 residues. V shed 0 bases and J shed 6 bases, with 16 bases lying between them. The CDR3 loop reads CASSVGGGDAGQPQHF. The CDR3 DNA sequence: TGTGCCAGCAGCGTAGGGGGAGGGGATGCTGGTCAGCCCCAGCATTTT.

The chain uses TRBV11-3 and TRBJ1-1; tentative D call: TRBD1 (6 bases). Trimming removed 6 bases from V and 6 bases from J, with 29 bases in between. This CDR3 region has 18 residues. Per the germline V gene, CDR1 is SGHNT and CDR2 is YENEEA. The CDR3 spells CASSLSDGDIGLGAEAFF. The CDR3 nucleotides are TGTGCCAGCAGTCTATCGGACGGGGACATCGGGTTAGGCGCTGAAGCTTTCTTT.

V is TRBV28 and J is TRBJ1-1; 8 bases fit TRBD1. CDR1 is MDHEN and CDR2 is SYDVKM in the germline V gene. Trimming cost V 8 bases and J 4 bases; bases outside gene matches: 3. This CDR3 spans 12 amino acids. CDR3 nucleotide sequence: TGTGCCAGCGGAGGACAGGGCACTGAAGCTTTCTTT. It encodes CASGGQGTEAFF.

The genes are TRBV6-5 and TRBJ1-1, with TRBD1 as a possible D gene (6 bases). Germline-derived CDR1 and CDR2 are MNHEY and SVGAGI. The CDR3 extends over 15 amino acids. The V end was cut by 0 bases, the J end by 4 bases, with 12 bases between. The CDR3 DNA is TGTGCCAGCAGTTACTCGAATCTGGGGGCCACTGAAGCTTTCTTT. Its translation is CASSYSNLGATEAFF.

This clone was picked up one time. This chain links TRBV7-3 with TRBJ1-2, with D unresolved. The CDR3 covers 13 residues. Germline CDR1 SGHTA, CDR2 FQGTGA. Trimming took 5 bases from V and 2 from J, leaving 9 bases between them. The CDR3 bases are TGTGCCAGCAGCAAGAACATGAACTATGGCTACACCTTC. Translated, it gives CASSKNMNYGYTF.

This chain connects TRBV13 to TRBJ2-1; 9 bases are a match to TRBD2. V was pared by 0 bases and J by 5 bases, with 5 bases of the junction left unmatched. Germline assignment: CDR1 PRHDT and CDR2 FYEKMQ (reference sequence). The CDR3 totals 16 residues. The CDR3 is CASSLGVAGADNEQFF. The CDR3 DNA follows: TGTGCCAGCAGCTTAGGGGTAGCGGGAGCTGACAATGAGCAGTTCTTC.

With respect to this clone: Germline is not matched at one junction end, which may reflect a read error. The chain recombines TRBV7-9 with TRBJ2-5, with D possibly being TRBD1 (6 bases). The CDR3 spans 15 residues. From germline, CDR1 is SEHNR and CDR2 FQNEAQ (reference sequence). CDR3 sequence (DNA): TGTGCCAGCAGCGTAGCGACAGGCGGTCAAGAGACCCAGTACTTC. Its protein is CASSVATGGQETQYF.

J is TRBJ2-1 and V is TRBV28; D is perhaps TRBD2 (6 bases). The CDR3 runs to 14 residues. V was trimmed by 5 bases and J by 6 bases, leaving 14 bases between them. Germline V gene data show CDR1 as MDHEN and CDR2 as SYDVKM. The CDR3 loop is CASSRAVEGNEQFF. DNA of the CDR3: TGTGCCAGCAGTCGCGCTGTGGAGGGCAATGAGCAGTTCTTC.

The rearrangement links TRBV4-2 to TRBJ1-2; D uncertain. The V gene lost 4 bases and the J gene lost 6 bases, with 24 bases spanning the gap. Germline CDR1 and CDR2: LGHNA and YNFKEQ. CDR3 size: 17 residues. This CDR3 reads CASSRLPRDVWPDGYTF. In DNA, the CDR3 is TGTGCCAGCAGCCGATTACCCCGGGATGTATGGCCGGATGGCTACACCTTC.

The rearrangement joins TRBV9 to TRBJ2-7; 7 bases fit TRBD2. Germline CDR1 reads SGDLS; CDR2 reads YYNGEE. The V gene end was trimmed by 0 bases and the J gene end by 5 bases; junction bases not matched to a gene: 11. This CDR3 has 16 amino acids. The CDR3, as DNA: TGTGCCAGCAGCGTAGTCGGCGGGAGTAATAGGAACGAGCAGTACTTC. Protein product: CASSVVGGSNRNEQYF.

The CDR3 loop is CASNRVRNQPQHF. DNA for the CDR3: TGTGCCAGCAACAGGGTAAGAAATCAGCCCCAGCATTTT. The chain carries TRBV19 and TRBJ1-5; D may be TRBD1 (6 bases). CDR1 is LNHDA and CDR2 is SQIVND in the germline V gene (reference sequence). Trimming left V 9 bases short and J 4 bases short, with 13 bases between. CDR3 length: 13 residues.

J is TRBJ2-1 and V is TRBV9; 14 nucleotides match TRBD2. The CDR3 length is 14 residues. V was clipped by 6 bases and J by 10 bases; unmatched bases: 6. The germline V gene encodes CDR1 SGDLS and CDR2 YYNGEE. CDR3: CASTGLAGVGEQFF. Written as DNA, the CDR3 is TGTGCCAGCACGGGACTAGCGGGAGTGGGGGAGCAGTTCTTC.

The chain has TRBV10-2 and TRBJ1-2; D is unclear. The germline CDR1 and CDR2 sequences are WSHSY and SAAADI. V was cut by 4 bases and J by 5 bases, with 17 bases left in between. The CDR3 contains 15 residues. The CDR3 region is CASSVEGLGSYGYTF. In nucleotides, the CDR3 is TGCGCCAGCAGTGTAGAGGGCCTGGGTTCGTATGGCTACACCTTC.

J is TRBJ1-5 and V is TRBV27, with 8 positions matching TRBD1. Germline V lookup: CDR1 MNHEY, CDR2 SMNVEV (reference sequence). The CDR3 totals 16 residues. The junction had 7 bases not matched to a gene; V was cut back by 5 bases and J by 1 base. CDR3 amino acids: CASSPSRGHSNQPQHF. CDR3 bases: TGTGCCAGCAGTCCCTCCAGGGGGCACAGCAATCAGCCCCAGCATTTT.

The chain joins TRBV15 to TRBJ2-3; 11 bases match TRBD2. The V segment lost 5 bases and the J segment 2 bases; nucleotides outside the gene matches: 6. This CDR3 has 16 residues. CDR1 LNHNV and CDR2 YYDKDF come from the germline V gene (reference sequence). CDR3 sequence reads: CATSSGLAVSTDTQYF. In DNA, the CDR3 is TGTGCCACCAGCTCGGGACTAGCGGTGTCCACAGATACGCAGTATTTT.